These 7 T cell receptor beta chains were sequenced from one sample in a study of OX40 agonist ivuxolimab in advanced cancers. The table came from immunoSEQ multiplex PCR; TCRdb's copy has only in-frame clones and leaves some out. The sample contains around 46,000 clones, about 88% of which appear only once. Specimen: CD4+ or CD8+ T cells sorted from blood, collected in a trial of the OX40 agonist ivuxolimab. The source of these receptors is an adult with an advanced solid tumor such as melanoma, head and neck, liver or kidney cancer.

This rearrangement joins TRBV7-6 to TRBJ2-6, with 7 bases aligning to TRBD1. The CDR3 is 16 amino acids. CDR1 SGHVS and CDR2 FNYEAQ come from the germline V gene. V trimming: 5 bases; J trimming: 2 bases; junction bases outside the gene matches: 6. CDR3 nucleotide sequence: TGTGCCAGCAGCGATACCGGGACAGCTGGGGCCAACGTCCTGACTTTC. Its protein is CASSDTGTAGANVLTF.

This clone was found a few times. The rearrangement links TRBV28 to TRBJ2-5; the match to TRBD1 covers 8 bases. Germline V lookup: CDR1 MDHEN, CDR2 SYDVKM. J was trimmed by 3 bases and V by 5 bases; bases with no gene match: 8. The CDR3 covers 15 residues. This CDR3 is CASSPSRQGKETQYF. CDR3 sequence (DNA): TGTGCCAGCAGTCCATCCAGACAGGGGAAAGAGACCCAGTACTTC.

The chain combines TRBV29-1 with TRBJ2-3, with 9 bases that match TRBD2. CDR3 size: 13 residues. The germline V gene encodes CDR1 SQVTM and CDR2 ANQGSEA. V shed 0 bases, J shed 11 bases, and the junction held 6 bases outside the gene matches. CDR3 sequence reads: CSVEEAGGQKQYF. The CDR3 DNA reads TGCAGCGTTGAAGAGGCGGGAGGGCAAAAGCAGTATTTT.

The rearrangement links TRBV6-6 to TRBJ1-5, with 8 bases lining up with TRBD1. V shed 6 bases and J 5 bases; nucleotides not matched to a gene: 9. The CDR3 has 15 residues. CDR1 is MNHNY, CDR2 SVGAGI, per germline (reference sequence). CDR3 coding DNA: TGTGCCAGCAGAGATCCGGACAGGGTGGATCAGCCCCAGCATTTT. It encodes CASRDPDRVDQPQHF.

The chain uses TRBV5-1 and TRBJ1-4, with D perhaps TRBD1 (5 bases). Deletions cut 3 bases from V and 5 bases from J, with 11 bases between. CDR3 length: 14 residues. Per the germline V gene, CDR1 is SGHRS and CDR2 is YFSETQ. Here the CDR3 reads CASSSGQLNEKLFF. CDR3 nucleotide sequence: TGCGCCAGCAGCTCAGGGCAGCTAAATGAAAAACTGTTTTTT. Full variable domain (remainder filled in from reference TRBV5-1 and TRBJ1-4): KAGVTQTPRYLIKTRGQQVTLSCSPISGHRSVSWYQQTPGQGLQFLFEYFSETQRNKGNFPGRFSGRQFSNSRSEMNVSTLELGDSALYLCASSSGQLNEKLFFGSGTQLSVL.

This clone was picked up one time. The chain uses TRBV4-3 and TRBJ1-4; weak D call: TRBD1 (5 bases). Trimming took 0 bases from V and 8 from J, leaving 19 bases between them. CDR3 length equals 17 residues. Germline V gives CDR1 LGHNA, CDR2 YSLEER. CDR3 in amino acids: CASSQDRGALGREKLFF. In DNA form, the CDR3 reads TGCGCCAGCAGCCAAGATAGGGGAGCGCTGGGACGAGAAAAACTGTTTTTT.

The rearrangement links TRBV7-9 to TRBJ1-5; D not certain. V shed 1 base and J shed 5 bases, with 6 bases lying between them. The CDR3 extends over 13 amino acids. Germline V gene data show CDR1 as SEHNR and CDR2 as FQNEAQ (reference sequence). The CDR3 sequence is CASSLGEYQPQHF. The CDR3 DNA follows: TGTGCCAGCAGCTTAGGGGAGTATCAGCCCCAGCATTTT.